Listed here is a single T cell receptor (beta chain). This record belongs to a study of T cell responses to AZD1222 COVID-19 vaccine. Clones were sequenced by immunoSEQ multiplex PCR, and TCRdb holds only the in-frame ones, with some missing. The table has about 140,000 clones, about 90% seen once. The CDR3 has 16 amino acids. Trimming cost V 6 bases and J 0 bases; bases outside gene matches: 7. Germline V gene data show CDR1 as LGHDT and CDR2 as YNNKEL (reference sequence). This rearrangement joins TRBV3-1 (or the pseudogene TRBV3-2) to TRBJ2-4, with 8 bases lining up with TRBD2. The sequence was collected from an adult in good health. The sample here was peripheral blood, taken on day 0 of AZD1222 vaccination. The CDR3 reads CASSYTGGLAKNIQYF. The DNA for the CDR3 is TGTGCCAGCAGTTATACGGGGGGGCTAGCCAAAAACATTCAGTACTTC.